The 26 T cell receptor beta chains given below trace back to one sample, sequenced in a study of blood T cell repertoires in COVID-19. Profiled with immunoSEQ multiplex PCR; TCRdb holds only in-frame clones, not every one. The sample has 410,000 or so clones, about nine tenths seen once; the top ten hold under 1.5%. The sequenced material came from peripheral blood. These receptors originate from a woman aged 25 to 39 with active or convalescent COVID-19.

This chain joins TRBV28 and TRBJ1-1, with D possibly matching TRBD1 (5 bases). CDR1 and CDR2 (germline): MDHEN, SYDVKM. V lost 5 bases, J lost 10 bases, and 14 bases lay in between. The CDR3 sequence is 12 residues long. CDR3 residues: CASSERGRGAFF. Written as DNA, the CDR3 is TGTGCCAGCAGTGAGCGGGGCCGCGGAGCTTTCTTT.

The DNA of the CDR3 is TGTGCCAGTAGTATGGATGTTCGAGGCTATGGCTACACCTTC. Translating gives CASSMDVRGYGYTF. The chain has TRBV19 and TRBJ1-2, with D uncertain. This CDR3 is 14 amino acids long. Germline values: CDR1 LNHDA, CDR2 SQIVND (reference sequence). The V and J ends lost 3 bases and 4 bases respectively, with 12 bases between them.

V and J are TRBV6-5 and TRBJ1-1; D uncertain. Per the germline V gene, CDR1 is MNHEY and CDR2 is SVGAGI. The V end lost 6 bases, the J end lost 6 bases, and 14 bases lay between the germline ends. The CDR3 is 13 residues long. The CDR3 coding sequence is TGTGCCAGCAGAAGAGGATCTGGCGCTGAAGCTTTCTTT. This sequence encodes CASRRGSGAEAFF.

V and J are TRBV2 and TRBJ2-5; possibly TRBD1 for D (6 bases). The germline V gene has CDR1 SNHLY and CDR2 FYNNEI. The V gene lost 1 base and the J gene lost 5 bases, with 14 bases spanning the gap. This CDR3 region has 15 residues. The CDR3 is CASSEVGARGETQYF. The CDR3 DNA sequence: TGTGCCAGCAGTGAAGTGGGGGCACGTGGGGAGACCCAGTACTTC.

The chain combines TRBV9 with TRBJ1-3; D is perhaps TRBD1 (5 bases). The CDR3 is 15 residues long. V dropped 4 bases and J dropped 4 bases, with 15 bases sitting between them. CDR1 is SGDLS, CDR2 YYNGEE, per germline. CDR3 in amino acids: CASSHPQEKGNTIYF. The CDR3 DNA sequence: TGTGCCAGCAGCCACCCACAGGAGAAAGGAAACACCATATATTTT.

This clone was detected only a few times. The V gene is TRBV19, the J gene TRBJ2-1; D is perhaps TRBD2 (5 bases). Germline V lookup: CDR1 LNHDA, CDR2 SQIVND (reference sequence). The CDR3 runs to 16 residues. V lost 5 bases and J 8 bases, leaving 22 bases between the germline ends. The CDR3 here is CASSLLPGSHRDEQFF. CDR3 bases: TGTGCCAGTAGTCTTCTCCCGGGGAGCCACCGGGATGAGCAGTTCTTC.

The chain links TRBV6-5 to TRBJ2-5, with TRBD1 matching over 7 bases. Trimming removed 5 bases from V and 3 bases from J; junction bases left unmatched: 3. The CDR3 length is 13 residues. Germline lookup yields CDR1 MNHEY and CDR2 SVGAGI. The CDR3 here is CASSPGTEETQYF. In DNA form, the CDR3 reads TGTGCCAGCAGTCCTGGGACAGAAGAGACCCAGTACTTC.

This sequence joins TRBV12-3 or TRBV12-4 and TRBJ1-2; the D gene is possibly TRBD1 (6 bases). Deletions cut 5 bases from V and 6 bases from J, with 13 bases between. The CDR3 contains 13 residues. The CDR3 loop is CASSPLTGDGYTF. CDR3 coding DNA: TGTGCCAGCAGTCCCTTGACAGGAGATGGCTACACCTTC.

Concerning this clone itself: The sample has other DNA sequences that encode this CDR3 too. This chain joins TRBV19 and TRBJ2-1; 10 bases are a match to TRBD2. This CDR3 is built from 15 residues. The V segment lost 3 bases and the J segment 6 bases; nucleotides outside the gene matches: 5. CDR1 is LNHDA, CDR2 SQIVND, per germline (reference sequence). CDR3 nucleotides: TGTGCCAGTAGTATTGGTCTAGCGGGGGTCAATGAGCAGTTCTTC. This translates into CASSIGLAGVNEQFF.

This chain links TRBV5-8 with TRBJ2-3; 11 nucleotides align to TRBD2. Per the germline V gene, CDR1 is SGHTS and CDR2 is YDEGEE. Losses at the gene ends were 4 bases for V and 2 bases for J; bases not matched to a gene: 6. This CDR3 region has 16 residues. The CDR3 sequence is CASSGGTSGTTDTQYF. CDR3 nucleotide sequence: TGTGCCAGCAGCGGAGGGACTAGCGGAACCACAGATACGCAGTATTTT.

The chain combines TRBV6-2 or TRBV6-3 with TRBJ1-3, with 9 bases lining up with TRBD1. This CDR3 spans 16 amino acids. With V trimmed by 7 bases and J by 3 bases, 10 bases remained unmatched. CDR1 is MNHEY, CDR2 SVGEGT, per germline. CDR3 bases: TGTGCCAGCAACCCAGGACAGGGGTTACGTGGAAACACCATATATTTT. This gives the protein CASNPGQGLRGNTIYF.

The rearrangement joins TRBV2 to TRBJ1-1; D is possibly TRBD1 (6 bases). Per germline, CDR1 SNHLY and CDR2 FYNNEI. CDR3 length: 13 residues. Trimming removed 7 bases at V and 2 bases at J, with 11 bases between. CDR3 sequence: CASTTGHNTEAFF. DNA of the CDR3: TGTGCCAGCACCACGGGACATAACACTGAAGCTTTCTTT.

About this clone itself: Other DNA sequences in the sample encode the same CDR3. The V gene is TRBV10-1, the J gene TRBJ1-1; possibly TRBD1 for D (5 bases). V lost 4 bases, J lost 1 base, and 7 bases lay in between. The CDR3 consists of 13 residues. CDR1 WNHNN and CDR2 SYGVQD come from the germline V gene (reference sequence). CDR3 bases: TGCGCCAGCAGTGGTCAGGGGAACACTGAAGCTTTCTTT. This sequence encodes CASSGQGNTEAFF.

This clone was counted once. This chain joins TRBV10-3 and TRBJ1-1; D not resolved. The length of the CDR3 is 16 residues. The germline V gene encodes CDR1 ENHRY and CDR2 SYGVKD. Deletions cut 2 bases from V and 0 bases from J, with 13 bases between. For the CDR3, the DNA is TGTGCCATCAGTGAGGGGCGGGTAGGTATGAACACTGAAGCTTTCTTT. This gives the protein CAISEGRVGMNTEAFF.

This chain connects TRBV30 to TRBJ2-7, with TRBD2 as a possible D gene (6 bases). The CDR3 length is 14 residues. CDR1 and CDR2 from the germline V gene are GTSNPN and SVGIG (reference sequence). The V end was cut by 1 base, the J end by 0 bases, with 10 bases between. As DNA, the CDR3 is TGTGCCTGGAGTGGGATGACTAGCTCCTACGAGCAGTACTTC. Protein sequence: CAWSGMTSSYEQYF.

The V and J genes are TRBV6-2 or TRBV6-3 and TRBJ2-7, with D possibly matching TRBD1 (6 bases). Germline V CDR1 and CDR2: MNHEY, SVGEGT. The CDR3 is 12 amino acids. The V end was cut by 6 bases, the J end by 4 bases, with 10 bases between. This CDR3 reads CASSRQGYEQYF. The CDR3 region has the DNA TGTGCCAGCAGCCGCCAGGGGTACGAGCAGTACTTC.

The gene calls are TRBV5-1 and TRBJ2-1; 8 positions agree with TRBD2. CDR1 and CDR2 (germline): SGHRS, YFSETQ. V was clipped by 4 bases and J by 15 bases; unmatched bases: 15. The CDR3 length is 14 residues. CDR3 bases: TGCGCCAGCAGCCCGGAGGGTAGCGGGATTGTATCGTTCTTC. Translated: CASSPEGSGIVSFF.

This rearrangement joins TRBV18 to TRBJ1-3, with D possibly matching TRBD1 (5 bases). Germline CDR1 KGHSH, CDR2 LQKENI. Trimming removed 1 base at V and 0 bases at J, with 13 bases between. The CDR3 is made up of 17 amino acids. The CDR3 sequence is CASSPLFSRDSGNTIYF. The CDR3 DNA reads as TGTGCCAGCTCACCACTATTTTCCAGGGACTCTGGAAACACCATATATTTT.

The CDR3 coding sequence is TGTGCCACCGCGGACAGGGACGGACAGCCCCAGCATTTT. Protein product: CATADRDGQPQHF. This chain uses TRBV10-3 with TRBJ1-5, with 8 bases aligning to TRBD1. Germline V gene sequence: CDR1 ENHRY, CDR2 SYGVKD. Trimming at V came to 10 bases and at J to 7 bases, leaving 9 bases not matched to a gene. The CDR3 consists of 13 residues.

This clone was counted a single time. This chain joins TRBV7-2 and TRBJ2-3; 7 nucleotides agree with TRBD2. The CDR3 is made up of 17 amino acids. Germline CDR1 reads SGHTA; CDR2 reads FQGNSA. With V trimmed by 5 bases and J by 0 bases, 11 bases remained unmatched. CDR3 in amino acids: CASSPNQAGTSTDTQYF. In DNA, the CDR3 is TGTGCCAGCAGCCCAAACCAAGCGGGAACTAGCACAGATACGCAGTATTTT.

The chain links TRBV25-1 to TRBJ1-1, with D unresolved. V lost 3 bases and J lost 7, with 18 bases in between. The CDR3 has 15 amino acids. Germline values: CDR1 MGHDK, CDR2 SYGVNS. The chain's CDR3 is CASSETSLRAHEAFF. Written as DNA, the CDR3 is TGTGCCAGCAGTGAGACCTCGCTGAGAGCGCATGAAGCTTTCTTT. The complete variable domain, with remaining parts taken from reference TRBV25-1 and TRBJ1-1, reads EADIYQTPRYLVIGTGKKITLECSQTMGHDKMYWYQQDPGMELHLIHYSYGVNSTEKGDLSSESTVSRIRTEHFPLTLESARPSHTSQYLCASSETSLRAHEAFFGQGTRLTVV.

This sequence joins TRBV7-2 and TRBJ1-3; D is unresolved. The CDR3 has 16 amino acids. Germline-derived CDR1 and CDR2 are SGHTA and FQGNSA. V was trimmed by 5 bases and J by 0 bases, leaving 14 bases between them. The CDR3 protein is CASSPFQVSSGNTIYF. In DNA form, the CDR3 reads TGTGCCAGCAGCCCGTTCCAGGTGTCCTCTGGAAACACCATATATTTT.

The V call is TRBV6-5, the J call TRBJ1-1, with 8 bases lining up with TRBD1. CDR1 is MNHEY and CDR2 is SVGAGI in the germline V gene. With 7 bases clipped from V and 0 bases from J, the junction kept 4 bases outside the gene matches. This CDR3 has 14 amino acids. Here the CDR3 DNA reads TGTGCCAGCACTCCGACAGGGGTGAACACTGAAGCTTTCTTT. It encodes CASTPTGVNTEAFF.

V is TRBV5-6 and J is TRBJ2-2; 8 bases are a match to TRBD2. The CDR3 is made up of 15 amino acids. Per the germline V gene, CDR1 is SGHDT and CDR2 is YYEEEE. The ends lost 2 bases at V and 1 base at J; junction bases unmatched: 1. The CDR3: CASSLAGVNTGELFF. The CDR3 nucleotides are TGTGCCAGCAGCTTAGCGGGGGTGAACACCGGGGAGCTGTTTTTT.

The chain has TRBV19 and TRBJ1-5, with D possibly TRBD1 on 5 matching bases. V dropped 3 bases and J dropped 6 bases, with 18 bases sitting between them. The CDR3 sequence is 16 residues long. Germline CDR1 reads LNHDA; CDR2 reads SQIVND (reference sequence). CDR3 protein: CASSISSAGRTQPQHF. The CDR3 DNA is TGTGCCAGTAGTATTAGTTCGGCAGGGCGTACTCAGCCCCAGCATTTT.

This chain links TRBV25-1 with TRBJ2-1; D perhaps matches TRBD2 (6 bases). CDR3 length equals 15 residues. V was cut by 3 bases and J by 4 bases, with 13 bases left in between. Per the germline V gene, CDR1 is MGHDK and CDR2 is SYGVNS. In nucleotides, the CDR3 is TGTGCCAGCAGTGAGCGGGACGTTGGGTACAATGAGCAGTTCTTC. This gives the protein CASSERDVGYNEQFF. The full variable domain, rest sourced from reference TRBV25-1 and TRBJ2-1, is EADIYQTPRYLVIGTGKKITLECSQTMGHDKMYWYQQDPGMELHLIHYSYGVNSTEKGDLSSESTVSRIRTEHFPLTLESARPSHTSQYLCASSERDVGYNEQFFGPGTRLTVL.